This T cell receptor beta chain stems from a study of T cell responses to AZD1222 COVID-19 vaccine. Some clones are missing from TCRdb's copy, which holds only in-frame ones; the method was immunoSEQ multiplex PCR. The table lists roughly 76,000 clones, approximately 91% of them singletons. The receptor's source is an adult in good health. The sequences come from peripheral blood, collected on day 0 of AZD1222 vaccination.

The CDR3 protein is CASSLASTGAGNTIYF. The DNA for the CDR3 is TGTGCCAGCAGCTTAGCGTCGACAGGGGCTGGAAACACCATATATTTT. The gene calls are TRBV7-2 and TRBJ1-3; 8 bases match TRBD1. The germline CDR1 and CDR2 sequences are SGHTA and FQGNSA. V shed 0 bases, J shed 2 bases, and the junction held 3 bases outside the gene matches. The CDR3 has 16 residues.